This T cell receptor (beta chain) was retrieved from a study of blood T cell repertoires in COVID-19. Here immunoSEQ multiplex PCR was the method, and the copy in TCRdb shows in-frame clones only, minus some. The sample shows about 250,000 clones, around nine tenths of them seen only once. Per germline, CDR1 ENHRY and CDR2 SYGVKD. This CDR3 region has 17 residues. Unmatched junction bases numbered 11, after V lost 11 bases and J lost 3 bases. The sequenced sample was PBMCs or T cells enriched from blood (not recorded which). This sequence joins TRBV10-3 and TRBJ2-3, with 16 positions matching TRBD2. The TCR originated in a young woman who had recovered from COVID-19. CDR3 amino acids: CAAQGLAGGFTTDTQYF. CDR3 nucleotide sequence: TGTGCCGCCCAGGGACTAGCGGGAGGGTTTACGACAGATACGCAGTATTTT.